The 30 T cell receptor beta chains below were found in one sample sequenced in a study of long-term antiretroviral therapy in people with HIV (dated by TCRdb to 2021 to 2024). The immunoSEQ hsTCRB v3.0 assay was used at survey level resolution to sequence the TRB variable region. TCRdb took over this immuneACCESS table, retaining in-frame rearrangements with V and J assigned. Such tables are incomplete; in checked studies, under half of the missing clones stem from an unresolved V gene, and the remainder is unexplained. This sample holds roughly 17,000 clones; approximately 80% were observed only once. Roughly 15% of the sample goes to the ten largest clones. The input for sequencing was unsorted PBMCs, taken 0.3 years after starting antiretroviral therapy. The origin of the receptors is a woman between 45 and 60 years old with HIV.

This rearrangement joins TRBV10-3 to TRBJ2-3; 13 bases align to TRBD2. CDR1 is ENHRY, CDR2 SYGVKD, per germline. The V segment lost 5 bases and the J segment 2 bases; nucleotides outside the gene matches: 4. This CDR3 comprises 16 residues. CDR3 residues: CAISPGLAGFTDTQYF. The CDR3 bases are TGTGCCATCAGTCCGGGACTAGCGGGGTTCACAGATACGCAGTATTTT.

The chain joins TRBV2 to TRBJ2-1; 10 bases match TRBD2. Trimming removed 5 bases from V and 5 bases from J; junction bases left unmatched: 6. Germline V gene sequence: CDR1 SNHLY, CDR2 FYNNEI. The CDR3 spans 15 residues. In nucleotides, the CDR3 is TGTGCCAGCAGTTCGAGCGGGGGGGCCCACAATGAGCAGTTCTTC. Translated, it gives CASSSSGGAHNEQFF.

The chain joins TRBV7-8 to TRBJ2-2; D ambiguous. In germline, CDR1 is SGHVS, CDR2 FQNEAQ. Trimming removed 0 bases at V and 4 bases at J, with 6 bases between. This CDR3 comprises 14 residues. CDR3 sequence: CASSLAQSTGELFF. DNA of the CDR3: TGTGCCAGCAGCTTAGCCCAAAGCACCGGGGAGCTGTTTTTT.

The V call is TRBV12-2, the J call TRBJ2-4; the D call of TRBD1 is as the table states it, not checked on the DNA. TRBV12-2 is a pseudogene. The CDR3 loop spans 16 amino acids. The CDR3 here is CASRPDRTLAKNIQYF. The CDR3 coding sequence is TGTGCAAGTCGACCGGACAGGACCTTAGCCAAAAACATTCAGTACTTC.

This chain joins TRBV18 and TRBJ2-7, with D maybe TRBD1 (6 bases). The V and J ends lost 3 bases and 4 bases respectively, with 10 bases between them. This CDR3 is 13 amino acids long. Germline V gene data show CDR1 as KGHSH and CDR2 as LQKENI. This chain's CDR3 is CASSPGHDYEQYV. The CDR3, as DNA: TGTGCCAGCTCACCGGGACATGATTACGAGCAGTACGTC.

This chain joins TRBV29-1 and TRBJ1-1; maybe TRBD1 (5 bases). Trimming removed 3 bases from V and 0 bases from J, with 11 bases in between. The CDR3 extends over 14 amino acids. In germline, CDR1 is SQVTM, CDR2 ANQGSEA. The CDR3 protein is CSVEGRLMNTEAFF. The CDR3 bases are TGCAGCGTTGAGGGGCGTTTGATGAACACTGAAGCTTTCTTT.

Note on this clone: At one boundary the junction diverges from the germline segment, which might be a read error. The V gene is TRBV5-1, the J gene TRBJ1-4; 10 bases fit TRBD1. Looked up from germline, CDR1 is SGHRS and CDR2 is YFSETQ. This CDR3 comprises 17 residues. CDR3 protein: CASSLESPGQGSEKLFF. The CDR3 DNA is TGCGCCAGCAGTTTGGAGTCCCCGGGACAGGGGTCTGAAAAACTGTTTTTT.

The rearrangement uses TRBV7-7 and TRBJ2-7; 12 bases align to TRBD2. CDR1 SSHAT and CDR2 FNYEAQ come from the germline V gene (reference sequence). Trimming took 5 bases from V and 5 from J; bases not matched to a gene: 7. The CDR3 is 15 residues long. CDR3 amino acids: CASSPGLAGFDEQYF. As DNA, the CDR3 is TGTGCCAGCAGCCCCGGACTAGCGGGGTTCGACGAGCAGTACTTC.

The chain is built from TRBV9 and TRBJ2-6; D unclear. The CDR3 has 17 amino acids. Germline CDR1 reads SGDLS; CDR2 reads YYNGEE. The V end lost 4 bases, the J end lost 0 bases, and 14 bases lay between the germline ends. The CDR3 is CASSSKDGTSGANVLTF. In DNA, the CDR3 is TGTGCCAGCAGCTCCAAGGACGGCACCTCTGGGGCCAACGTCCTGACTTTC.

This clone is a singleton in its sample. The chain has TRBV2 and TRBJ1-1; weak D call: TRBD1 (5 bases). The CDR3 runs 13 residues. The ends were cut back, 4 bases at V and 4 bases at J, with 10 bases in the middle. In germline, CDR1 is SNHLY, CDR2 FYNNEI. As DNA, the CDR3 is TGTGCCAGCAGTGTGGGCGGGGGCACTGAAGCTTTCTTT. It yields the protein CASSVGGGTEAFF.

The rearrangement links TRBV7-6 to TRBJ1-5, with D possibly matching TRBD1 (5 bases). Germline-derived CDR1 and CDR2 are SGHVS and FNYEAQ. The CDR3 extends over 17 amino acids. V lost 5 bases and J lost 2, with 19 bases in between. The CDR3 protein is CASSHKGGRDGNQPQHF. Here the CDR3 DNA reads TGTGCCAGCAGCCATAAGGGAGGCAGGGATGGCAATCAGCCCCAGCATTTT.

The chain couples TRBV11-2 to TRBJ2-5, with 10 bases lining up with TRBD2. This CDR3 is built from 15 residues. The germline CDR1 and CDR2 sequences are SGHAT and FQNNGV. Trimming at V came to 1 base and at J to 4 bases, leaving 3 bases not matched to a gene. The CDR3 nucleotides read TGTGCCAGCAGCTTAGTAGCGGGGGGACCAGAGACCCAGTACTTC. Translation gives CASSLVAGGPETQYF.

J is TRBJ2-5 and V is TRBV27; D is unclear. The J call may be in error: the DNA end matches TRBJ2-7 better. This CDR3 has 9 residues. CDR1 is MNHEY and CDR2 is SMNVEV in the germline V gene (reference sequence). The CDR3 nucleotides read TGTGCCAGCTCCTACGAGCAGTACTTC. The encoded protein is CASSYEQYF.

This clone was detected a few times. The chain is built from TRBV18 and TRBJ1-6; 11 bases match TRBD1. Germline V gene lookup returns CDR1 KGHSH and CDR2 LQKENI. The CDR3 contains 16 residues. V lost 1 base to trimming and J lost 7 bases; unmatched junction nucleotides: 3. CDR3 nucleotides: TGTGCCAGCTCACCACGGACAGGGGGCGGAAATTCACCCCTCCACTTT. Its protein product is CASSPRTGGGNSPLHF.

The V call is TRBV5-4, the J call TRBJ2-2; TRBD1 matches at 11 bases. In germline, CDR1 is SGHNT, CDR2 YYREEE (reference sequence). With V trimmed by 3 bases and J by 4 bases, 8 bases remained unmatched. This CDR3 has 17 residues. CDR3 nucleotide sequence: TGTGCCAGCAGCTGGGGTACCGGGACAGGGGGCACCGGGGAGCTGTTTTTT. Translated, it gives CASSWGTGTGGTGELFF.

The rearrangement links TRBV10-3 to TRBJ1-3; D unresolved. CDR1 and CDR2 (germline): ENHRY, SYGVKD. The CDR3 spans 15 residues. The V gene lost 6 bases and the J gene lost 0 bases, with 12 bases spanning the gap. CDR3 DNA sequence: TGTGCCATCAGCCGCGCAGACTTCTCTGGAAACACCATATATTTT. Its translation: CAISRADFSGNTIYF.

As concerns this clone: At one end the junction does not follow the germline gene, possibly because of a read error. This sample includes further DNA sequences coding for the same CDR3. V and J are TRBV5-1 and TRBJ2-7; 12 bases align to TRBD1. This CDR3 is built from 14 residues. Germline-derived CDR1 and CDR2 are SGHRS and YFSETQ. CDR3 region: CASRPGQGAYEQYF. The CDR3 nucleotides read TGTGCCAGCAGACCGGGACAGGGGGCGTACGAGCAGTACTTC.

The rearrangement links TRBV9 to TRBJ1-2; 8 positions match TRBD1. After removal of 2 bases from V and 5 bases from J, the junction contained 8 bases not matched to a gene. CDR3 length equals 15 residues. CDR1 SGDLS and CDR2 YYNGEE come from the germline V gene. The DNA for the CDR3 is TGTGCCAGCAGCGTGAGTTCAGGGGGCGTATATGGCTACACCTTC. It encodes CASSVSSGGVYGYTF.

J is TRBJ2-5 and V is TRBV10-1; TRBD2 is a possible D gene (5 bases). The CDR3 is made up of 14 amino acids. V was cut by 7 bases and J by 7 bases, with 19 bases left in between. CDR1 is WNHNN, CDR2 SYGVQD, per germline (reference sequence). The CDR3 reads CASIGPRARGTQYF. The CDR3 region has the DNA TGCGCCAGCATAGGACCGCGCGCCCGGGGGACCCAGTACTTC.

The rearrangement uses TRBV9 and TRBJ1-4, with unresolved D. CDR1 is SGDLS, CDR2 YYNGEE, per germline. This CDR3 contains 16 residues. The V end was cut by 0 bases, the J end by 6 bases, with 15 bases between. CDR3 loop: CASSVEAGQAYEKLFF. The CDR3 DNA is TGTGCCAGCAGCGTAGAGGCAGGCCAGGCGTATGAAAAACTGTTTTTT.

The chain combines TRBV5-8 with TRBJ2-3, with 12 bases lining up with TRBD2. V was pared by 3 bases and J by 2 bases, with 7 bases of the junction left unmatched. Looked up from germline, CDR1 is SGHTS and CDR2 is YDEGEE. There are 17 residues in the CDR3. CDR3 sequence: CASSSWTSGDPTDTQYF. The CDR3 DNA reads as TGTGCCAGCAGCTCCTGGACTAGCGGGGACCCCACAGATACGCAGTATTTT.

This chain links TRBV5-1 with TRBJ1-6; 8 nucleotides agree with TRBD1. Germline V lookup: CDR1 SGHRS, CDR2 YFSETQ. Trimming at V came to 5 bases and at J to 8 bases, leaving 6 bases not matched to a gene. The CDR3 loop spans 14 amino acids. The CDR3 nucleotides are TGCGCCAGCAGTTTATCGGGACAGGATTCACCCCTCCACTTT. Translating it yields CASSLSGQDSPLHF.

The V gene is TRBV6-6, the J gene TRBJ2-1; 7 nucleotides match TRBD2. The CDR3 has 13 amino acids. Germline trimming cut 4 bases from V and 8 bases from J; bases unmatched to any gene: 5. The V gene's germline CDR1 is MNHNY and CDR2 SVGAGI (reference sequence). DNA of the CDR3: TGTGCCAGCAGTTTGGTGGGGAGGGATGAGCAGTTCTTC. Amino acid sequence: CASSLVGRDEQFF.

In this sample, this clone turned up a few times. This chain links TRBV19 with TRBJ1-6, with D unresolved. Per germline, CDR1 LNHDA and CDR2 SQIVND (reference sequence). CDR3 length: 14 residues. V lost 7 bases and J 0 bases, leaving 7 bases between the germline ends. The CDR3 sequence: CASTQSSYNSPLHF. The DNA for the CDR3 is TGTGCCAGTACTCAAAGCTCCTATAATTCACCCCTCCACTTT.

The chain employs TRBV7-9 and TRBJ2-5, with TRBD1 matching 7 bases. The CDR3 sequence is 15 residues long. Losses at the gene ends were 3 bases for V and 0 bases for J; bases not matched to a gene: 4. Germline V CDR1 and CDR2: SEHNR, FQNEAQ (reference sequence). CDR3: CASSFGTVYQETQYF. DNA of the CDR3: TGTGCCAGCAGCTTCGGGACAGTGTACCAAGAGACCCAGTACTTC.

The V call is TRBV5-1, the J call TRBJ2-2; a possible D gene is TRBD2 (5 bases). Germline V CDR1 and CDR2: SGHRS, YFSETQ. The CDR3 is 14 amino acids. The V end lost 4 bases, the J end lost 6 bases, and 13 bases lay between the germline ends. The CDR3: CASSPDSGAGELFF. The CDR3, as DNA: TGCGCCAGCAGCCCGGACTCAGGAGCCGGGGAGCTGTTTTTT.

The chain has TRBV27 and TRBJ1-1; D uncertain. The CDR3 is 11 amino acids. Per the germline V gene, CDR1 is MNHEY and CDR2 is SMNVEV (reference sequence). Trimming took 6 bases from V and 3 from J, leaving 5 bases between them. The CDR3 region has the DNA TGTGCCAGCAGCTCCTACACTGAAGCTTTCTTT. Translated, it gives CASSSYTEAFF.

The chain's CDR3 is CASRKRATDTQYF. The CDR3 region has the DNA TGTGCCAGCAGAAAGAGGGCCACAGATACGCAGTATTTT. The chain uses TRBV28 and TRBJ2-3; a weak D match, TRBD2 (5 bases). The germline gives CDR1 MDHEN, CDR2 SYDVKM. The CDR3 is 13 amino acids. Trimming shortened V by 6 bases and J by 2 bases, and 9 bases separated the two germline ends.

The chain has TRBV4-1 and TRBJ2-7; D perhaps matches TRBD1 (6 bases). Trimming pared 2 bases from V and 7 bases from J, leaving 21 bases between. The CDR3 is 16 residues long. Germline V CDR1 and CDR2: MGHRA, YSYEKL. The chain's CDR3 is CASSQIGTGTQGEQYF. CDR3 coding DNA: TGCGCCAGCAGCCAAATAGGGACCGGCACCCAGGGGGAGCAGTACTTC.

The chain combines TRBV27 with TRBJ1-3; D is perhaps TRBD1 (5 bases). Per the germline V gene, CDR1 is MNHEY and CDR2 is SMNVEV (reference sequence). The CDR3 has 17 residues. V was trimmed by 2 bases and J by 3 bases, leaving 17 bases between them. CDR3 sequence: CASSLANGGGNGNTIYF. The CDR3 DNA follows: TGTGCCAGCAGTTTAGCTAATGGGGGAGGAAATGGAAACACCATATATTTT.